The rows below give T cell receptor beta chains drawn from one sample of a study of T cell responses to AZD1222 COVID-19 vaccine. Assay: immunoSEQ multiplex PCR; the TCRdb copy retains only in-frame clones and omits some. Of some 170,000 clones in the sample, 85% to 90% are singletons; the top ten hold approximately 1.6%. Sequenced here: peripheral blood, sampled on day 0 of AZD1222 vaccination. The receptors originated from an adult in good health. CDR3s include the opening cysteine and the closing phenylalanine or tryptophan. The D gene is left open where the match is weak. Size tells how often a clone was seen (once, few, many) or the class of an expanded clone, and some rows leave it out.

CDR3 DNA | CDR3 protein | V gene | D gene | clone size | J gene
TGCGCCAGCACCAGTGAGGGTGGGAACACTGAAGCTTTCTTT | CASTSEGGNTEAFF | TRBV5-1 | . | few | TRBJ1-1
TGTGCCAGCAGCGTAGATCCAGGGCCTGGAAACACCATATATTTT | CASSVDPGPGNTIYF | TRBV9 | . | . | TRBJ1-3
TGTGCCAGCGGCCGGGAGCGGGAGTCCTTCAATGAGCAGTTCTTC | CASGRERESFNEQFF | TRBV11-2 | TRBD2 | . | TRBJ2-1
TGTGCCAGCAGCTGGGATCGGGTGTCAGGAAACACCATATATTTT | CASSWDRVSGNTIYF | TRBV7-8 | . | . | TRBJ1-3
TGTGCCAGCAGTATACTAGCGGGAGGGCGCACCGGGGAGCTGTTTTTT | CASSILAGGRTGELFF | TRBV28 | TRBD2 | . | TRBJ2-2
TGTGCCTGGAATGGGGCGTTACTCTCTGGGGCCAACGTCCTGACTTTC | CAWNGALLSGANVLTF | TRBV30 | . | . | TRBJ2-6
TGTGCCAGCAGCTTGGCCGCCGGGACAGGGACGAATGAAAAACTGTTTTTT | CASSLAAGTGTNEKLFF | TRBV5-4 | TRBD1 | few | TRBJ1-4
TGTGCCAGCAGGCCCGGGACAGCCCGACATTCACCCCTCCACTTT | CASRPGTARHSPLHF | TRBV2 | TRBD1 | . | TRBJ1-6
TGTGCCAGCAGTGTGACACTAGCGGGAATTGAGCAGTTCTTC | CASSVTLAGIEQFF | TRBV2 | TRBD2 | once | TRBJ2-1
TGTGCCAGCAGCCAGGACCGGCAAGGTCTAGGGACCCAGCATTTT | CASSQDRQGLGTQHF | TRBV7-2 | . | . | TRBJ1-5